The T cell receptor (beta chain) described here comes from a study of T-cell memory formation after mild COVID-19. Regarding the study as a whole: A subset of responding clones appeared in pre-infection memory, suggesting cross-reactive memory joined.

The V and J ends lost 10 bases and 6 bases, in that order; junction bases with no gene match: 14. The CDR3 contains 14 residues. Germline lookup yields CDR1 SEHNR and CDR2 FQNEAQ (reference sequence). Only a few counts were recorded for this clonotype. Its specificity is unknown. The TCR alpha and TCR beta cDNA libraries, bearing sample barcodes and UMIs, were generated by 5'RACE using constant-segment primers. TCRdb reprocessed the 5' RACE reads via MiXCR and lists one record per CDR3 protein. The sample consists of around 250,000 distinct CDR3 sequences, 8% to 9.5% of them appearing once. This TCR came from a man aged 18 to 30 who had mild COVID-19 (a few samples of this study predate the infection). Cell type and time point are not known. This chain connects TRBV7-9 to TRBJ2-7; TRBD2 aligns across 8 bases. Sequenced sample: PBMCs or a T cell subset sorted from them (not recorded which). CDR3 protein: CANSAPAGVGEQYF. As DNA, the CDR3 is TGTGCCAACTCGGCCCCAGCGGGGGTCGGCGAGCAGTACTTC.